A selection of T cell receptor beta chains follows, all from one sample in a study of blood T cell repertoires in COVID-19. The table came from immunoSEQ multiplex PCR; TCRdb's copy has only in-frame clones and leaves some out. Here the sample spans some 260,000 clones, more than 65% being singletons. Sequencing was carried out using peripheral blood. Receptors originate from a woman in her 40s with active or convalescent COVID-19. CDR3s leave out the opening cysteine and the closing phenylalanine or tryptophan. D genes are given only for firm matches.

j_call d_call v_call cdr3_aa
TRBJ1-5 TRBD1 TRBV4-2 ASSQGLAGTGVPRQPQH
TRBJ2-7 - TRBV15 ATSRESAGQY
TRBJ2-5 - TRBV5-4 ASRRAGGAQQETQY
TRBJ1-5 - TRBV7-9 ASSLAQVSRGNQPQH
TRBJ1-2 - TRBV6-1 ASSEVSLSEGYT
TRBJ1-3 - TRBV20-1 SAGGGNTIY
TRBJ1-6 TRBD1 TRBV6-1 ASSKAGTGGVYSYNSPLH
TRBJ1-6 TRBD1 TRBV2 ASRRDSFNSPLH
TRBJ1-1 TRBD1 TRBV29-1 SVSGQANTEAF
TRBJ2-5 TRBD2 TRBV19 ASSISLAEETQY
TRBJ1-6 TRBD1 TRBV3-1/TRBV3-2 ASSQGGYSYNSPLH
TRBJ2-6 - TRBV5-3 ARSEASWRTLGANVLT
TRBJ2-2 - TRBV18 ASSLDSTNTGELF
TRBJ1-6 - TRBV2 ASRTGVSHSPLH
TRBJ2-7 - TRBV12-5 ASGLVQGGSGEQY
TRBJ2-2 - TRBV19 ASMGLSNTGELF
TRBJ1-2 TRBD1 TRBV29-1 SVDRTGSYGYT
TRBJ1-2 - TRBV3-1/TRBV3-2 ASSQGGQVDGYT
TRBJ2-3 TRBD1 TRBV19 ASSIALDRVSTDTQY
TRBJ1-1 - TRBV9 ASSVGGTRTEAF
TRBJ2-1 TRBD2 TRBV5-4 ASSLSGGAFSGEQF
TRBJ1-1 - TRBV23-1 ARFDRLNTEAF
TRBJ2-7 - TRBV9 ASSVVPGVPYEQY
TRBJ2-1 TRBD1 TRBV2 ATGKDRGNNEQF
TRBJ1-5 - TRBV5-8 ASSLGAENQPQH